The 10 T cell receptor beta chains given below trace back to one sample, sequenced in a study of control samples from healthy donors and cancer patients. Sequenced by immunoSEQ multiplex PCR; TCRdb stores in-frame clones only, minus some. Of some 120,000 clones listed, roughly 91% were seen once; the top ten hold roughly 1.7%. The sample consisted of PBMCs. The receptors derive from a man in his forties or fifties with head and neck cancer.

In DNA, the CDR3 is TGCGCCAGCAGCTTGGGGGCTTTTCCCATGAACACTGAAGCTTTCTTT. As protein: CASSLGAFPMNTEAFF. The chain carries TRBV5-1 and TRBJ1-1; no clear D. Trimming stripped 0 bases from V and 0 bases from J, with 12 bases between. The germline gives CDR1 SGHRS, CDR2 YFSETQ. The CDR3 covers 16 residues.

As to this clone: At one end the junction does not follow the germline gene, possibly because of a read error. The chain couples TRBV6-1 to TRBJ2-3; D uncertain. The CDR3 loop spans 16 amino acids. CDR1 is MNHNS and CDR2 is SASEGT in the germline V gene. The CDR3 nucleotides read TGTGCCAGCCGTGAAGGGCCGCAGCTGAGCACAGATACGCAGTATTTT. This encodes CASREGPQLSTDTQYF.

V is TRBV2 and J is TRBJ1-3; D is undetermined. Trimming stripped 3 bases from V and 4 bases from J, with 13 bases between. The V gene's germline CDR1 is SNHLY and CDR2 FYNNEI. This CDR3 comprises 15 residues. The CDR3: CASSEGGASGNTIYF. DNA for the CDR3: TGTGCCAGCAGTGAGGGCGGAGCGTCGGGAAACACCATATATTTT.

This rearrangement joins TRBV7-3 to TRBJ1-2, with TRBD1 identical over 8 bases. Germline V gene lookup returns CDR1 SGHTA and CDR2 FQGTGA. This CDR3 has 13 residues. V dropped 4 bases and J dropped 6; count of bases not matched to a gene: 4. The CDR3: CASSSKTGDGYTF. The CDR3 DNA reads TGTGCCAGCAGCTCTAAGACAGGGGATGGCTACACCTTC.

The chain uses TRBV4-1 and TRBJ1-2, with 9 bases lining up with TRBD1. Looked up from germline, CDR1 is MGHRA and CDR2 is YSYEKL. The V gene end was trimmed by 0 bases and the J gene end by 3 bases; junction bases not matched to a gene: 11. The CDR3 is 18 residues long. CDR3: CASSQDWGRDRVDYGYTF. The CDR3 nucleotides are TGCGCCAGCAGCCAAGATTGGGGCCGGGACAGGGTGGACTATGGCTACACCTTC.

The count of this clone is one. This rearrangement joins TRBV5-1 to TRBJ2-3; 11 nucleotides align to TRBD2. Per germline, CDR1 SGHRS and CDR2 YFSETQ. The V and J ends lost 3 bases and 5 bases, in that order; junction bases with no gene match: 2. The CDR3 has 14 residues. This CDR3 reads CASSSGTSGDTQYF. The CDR3 region has the DNA TGCGCCAGCAGCTCCGGGACTAGCGGAGATACGCAGTATTTT.

The J gene is TRBJ1-2, the V gene TRBV19; D unclear. V was clipped by 5 bases and J by 6 bases, with 10 bases between them. Germline CDR1 is LNHDA and CDR2 is SQIVND (reference sequence). The length of the CDR3 is 12 residues. DNA for the CDR3: TGTGCCAGTAGTTTCCAAGGTGATGGCTACACCTTC. Amino acid sequence: CASSFQGDGYTF.

V and J are TRBV6-5 and TRBJ1-2; TRBD1 matches 10 bases. Germline trimming cut 7 bases from V and 4 bases from J; bases unmatched to any gene: 9. This CDR3 has 15 amino acids. Looked up from germline, CDR1 is MNHEY and CDR2 is SVGAGI. CDR3 in DNA: TGTGCCAGCACCCGGGACAGGGGTAGGGGCTATGGCTACACCTTC. It is translated as CASTRDRGRGYGYTF.

The rearrangement joins TRBV3-1 (or the pseudogene TRBV3-2) to TRBJ2-2; 7 nucleotides agree with TRBD1. V lost 7 bases and J lost 3; bases outside the gene matches: 8. Germline V gene data show CDR1 as LGHDT and CDR2 as YNNKEL (reference sequence). The CDR3 sequence is 15 residues long. In DNA, the CDR3 is TGTGCCAGCACTCCCGAGAGGGGGCACACCGGGGAGCTGTTTTTT. Amino acids: CASTPERGHTGELFF.

The rearrangement links TRBV29-1 to TRBJ1-2; possibly TRBD1 for D (5 bases). V shed 4 bases and J shed 6 bases, with 18 bases lying between them. Germline V CDR1 and CDR2: SQVTM, ANQGSEA. The CDR3 totals 14 residues. CDR3 residues: CSVGRGREMDGYTF. CDR3 DNA: TGCAGCGTTGGAAGGGGACGTGAGATGGATGGCTACACCTTC.